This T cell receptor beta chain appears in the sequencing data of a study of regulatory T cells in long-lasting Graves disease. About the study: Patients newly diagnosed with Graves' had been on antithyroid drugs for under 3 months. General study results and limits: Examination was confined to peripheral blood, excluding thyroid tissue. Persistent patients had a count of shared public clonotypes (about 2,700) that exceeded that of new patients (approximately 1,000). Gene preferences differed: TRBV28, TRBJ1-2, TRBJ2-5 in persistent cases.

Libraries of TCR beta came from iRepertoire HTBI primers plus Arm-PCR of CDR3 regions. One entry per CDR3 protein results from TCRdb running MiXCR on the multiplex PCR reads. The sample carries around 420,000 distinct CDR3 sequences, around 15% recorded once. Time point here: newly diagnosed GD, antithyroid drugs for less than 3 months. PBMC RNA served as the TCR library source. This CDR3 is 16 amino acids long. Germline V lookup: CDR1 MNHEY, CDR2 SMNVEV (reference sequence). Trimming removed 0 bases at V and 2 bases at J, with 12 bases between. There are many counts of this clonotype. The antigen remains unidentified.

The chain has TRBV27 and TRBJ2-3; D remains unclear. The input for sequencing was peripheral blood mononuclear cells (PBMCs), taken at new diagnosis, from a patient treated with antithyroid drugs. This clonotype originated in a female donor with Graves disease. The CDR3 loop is CASSLSRLPHTDTQYF. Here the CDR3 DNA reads TGTGCCAGCAGTTTATCGCGACTCCCACACACAGATACGCAGTATTTT.